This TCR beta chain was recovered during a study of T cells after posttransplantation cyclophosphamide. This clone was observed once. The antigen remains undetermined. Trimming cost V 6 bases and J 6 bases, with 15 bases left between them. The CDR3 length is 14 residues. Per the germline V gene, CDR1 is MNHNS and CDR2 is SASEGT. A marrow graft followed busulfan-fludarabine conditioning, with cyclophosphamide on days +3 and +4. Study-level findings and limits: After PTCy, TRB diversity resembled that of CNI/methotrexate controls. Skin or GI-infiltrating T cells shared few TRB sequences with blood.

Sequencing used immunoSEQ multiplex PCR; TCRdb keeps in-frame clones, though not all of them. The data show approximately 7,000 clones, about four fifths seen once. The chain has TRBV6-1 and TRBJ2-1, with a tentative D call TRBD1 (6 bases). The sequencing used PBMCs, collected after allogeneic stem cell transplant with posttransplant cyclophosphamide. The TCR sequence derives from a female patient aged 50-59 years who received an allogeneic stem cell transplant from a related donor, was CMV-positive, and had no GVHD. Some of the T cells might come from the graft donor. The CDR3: CASRTTTGINEQFF. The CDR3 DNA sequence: TGTGCCAGCAGAACTACCACAGGGATCAATGAGCAGTTCTTC.